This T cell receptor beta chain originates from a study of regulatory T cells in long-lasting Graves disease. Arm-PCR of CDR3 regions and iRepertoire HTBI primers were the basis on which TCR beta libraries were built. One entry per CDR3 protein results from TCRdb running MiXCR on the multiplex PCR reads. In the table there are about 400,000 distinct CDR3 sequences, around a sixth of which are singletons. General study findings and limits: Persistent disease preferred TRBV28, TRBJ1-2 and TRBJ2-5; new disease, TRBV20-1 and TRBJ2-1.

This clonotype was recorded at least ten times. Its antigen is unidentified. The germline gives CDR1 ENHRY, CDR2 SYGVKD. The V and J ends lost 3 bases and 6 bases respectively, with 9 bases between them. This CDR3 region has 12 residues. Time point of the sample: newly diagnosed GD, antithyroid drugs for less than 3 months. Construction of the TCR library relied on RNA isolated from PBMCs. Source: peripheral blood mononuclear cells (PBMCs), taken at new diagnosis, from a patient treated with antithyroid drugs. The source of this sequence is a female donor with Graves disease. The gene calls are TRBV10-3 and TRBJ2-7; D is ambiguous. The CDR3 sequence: CAISELGFEQYF. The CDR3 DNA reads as TGTGCCATCAGTGAATTAGGTTTCGAGCAGTACTTC.